The 29 T cell receptor beta chains below come from one sample, sequenced in a study of T cell responses to AZD1222 COVID-19 vaccine (dated by TCRdb to the early 2020s). What the time point label conveys for this sample: about 28 days (+/-7) after the second vaccine dose. Library preparation was by the immunoSEQ multiplex PCR assay. TCRdb provides this immuneACCESS table in a form limited to in-frame rearrangements. Some clones are lacking; in checked studies, under half of them reflect an unresolved V gene, and why the rest are absent is not known. The sample records 130,000 or so clones, roughly 91% of which are singletons. The top ten clones comprise about 1% of the sample. This sample comprised peripheral blood, obtained 28 days after the second AZD1222 dose. The receptors were gathered from an adult who received the AZD1222 COVID-19 vaccine.

The CDR3, as DNA: TGTGCCAGCAGCCCTACGGGACAGCCTAACATTCAGTACTTC. This sequence encodes CASSPTGQPNIQYF. This chain links TRBV3-1 (or the pseudogene TRBV3-2) with TRBJ2-4; 7 nucleotides align to TRBD1. Germline CDR1 and CDR2: LGHDT and YNNKEL (reference sequence). With 4 bases clipped from V and 7 bases from J, the junction kept 7 bases outside the gene matches. CDR3 size: 14 residues.

This sequence joins TRBV2 and TRBJ2-5; D gene ambiguous. V was shortened by 8 bases and J by 5 bases, with 6 bases between the two germline ends. This CDR3 has 10 residues. Germline CDR1 reads SNHLY; CDR2 reads FYNNEI. The CDR3 protein is CASFGETQYF. The CDR3 DNA sequence: TGTGCCAGCTTCGGGGAGACCCAGTACTTC.

DNA of the CDR3: TGTGCCAGCTACCGCGGCGGGAAGCCCTACGAGCAGTACTTC. This encodes CASYRGGKPYEQYF. The rearrangement uses TRBV27 and TRBJ2-7, with D possibly TRBD2 on 6 matching bases. The V gene lost 8 bases and the J gene lost 2 bases, with 16 bases spanning the gap. In germline, CDR1 is MNHEY, CDR2 SMNVEV (reference sequence). CDR3 length: 14 residues.

This chain connects TRBV28 to TRBJ1-1; D gene uncertain. The CDR3 is made up of 14 amino acids. Trimming took off 5 bases at V and 1 base at J, with 11 bases between the two ends. The germline gives CDR1 MDHEN, CDR2 SYDVKM. The CDR3 protein is CASSATTSNTEAFF. The CDR3, as DNA: TGTGCCAGCAGTGCCACAACCTCGAACACTGAAGCTTTCTTT.

This clone was picked up one time. V gene TRBV12-3 or TRBV12-4 combines with J gene TRBJ2-7; D tentatively reads TRBD1 or TRBD2 (7 bases each). V shed 7 bases and J shed 5 bases, with 15 bases lying between them. CDR3 length: 13 amino acids. CDR3 coding DNA: TGTGCCAGCAATTGGGGAGGGGGCCACGAGCAGTACTTC. Translation gives CASNWGGGHEQYF.

The rearrangement links TRBV5-4 to TRBJ2-7, with TRBD2 matching over 8 bases. Germline loops: CDR1 SGHNT, CDR2 YYREEE (reference sequence). The CDR3 loop spans 15 amino acids. J lost 7 bases, V lost 4 bases, and 13 bases had no gene match. The DNA of the CDR3 is TGTGCCAGCAGCAAACCCAGCGGGAGAGTGGGGGAGCAGTACTTC. It is translated as CASSKPSGRVGEQYF.

This sequence joins TRBV6-5 and TRBJ1-2; weak D call: TRBD1 (5 bases). CDR3 length: 15 residues. Trimming removed 8 bases from V and 7 bases from J, with 23 bases in between. Per the germline V gene, CDR1 is MNHEY and CDR2 is SVGAGI. The DNA of the CDR3 is TGTGCCAGCCTCTCGCCTGGGGCAGGGAGGGGTGGCTACACCTTC. It is translated as CASLSPGAGRGGYTF.

CDR3 region: CASSSGQANYGYTF. CDR3 bases: TGTGCCAGCTCATCGGGACAGGCCAACTATGGCTACACCTTC. The chain employs TRBV18 and TRBJ1-2, with 8 bases lining up with TRBD1. CDR1 KGHSH and CDR2 LQKENI come from the germline V gene. V lost 5 bases, J lost 2 bases, and 4 bases stayed unmatched. The CDR3 has 14 residues. Variable domain in full (rest from reference TRBV18 and TRBJ1-2): NAGVMQNPRHLVRRRGQEARLRCSPMKGHSHVYWYRQLPEEGLKFMVYLQKENIIDESGMPKERFSAEFPKEGPSILRIQQVVRGDSAAYFCASSSGQANYGYTFGSGTRLTVV.

This chain links TRBV3-1 (or the pseudogene TRBV3-2) with TRBJ1-2, with a weak D call TRBD1 (5 bases). CDR1 is LGHDT and CDR2 is YNNKEL in the germline V gene (reference sequence). This CDR3 is 13 amino acids long. V was cut by 4 bases and J by 4 bases, with 10 bases left in between. CDR3 sequence reads: CASSLREGYGYTF. CDR3 in DNA: TGTGCCAGCAGCCTCAGGGAAGGCTATGGCTACACCTTC.

The chain carries TRBV19 and TRBJ1-2; 7 nucleotides line up with TRBD1. Trimming took 5 bases from V and 2 from J; bases not matched to a gene: 11. Germline assignment: CDR1 LNHDA and CDR2 SQIVND (reference sequence). This CDR3 has 16 residues. The CDR3 spells CASSGTVGHGNYGYTF. The CDR3 DNA reads TGTGCCAGTAGTGGGACAGTGGGACACGGAAACTATGGCTACACCTTC. Combining the CDR3 with reference TRBV19 and TRBJ1-2 gives the whole variable domain DGGITQSPKYLFRKEGQNVTLSCEQNLNHDAMYWYRQDPGQGLRLIYYSQIVNDFQKGDIAEGYSVSREKKESFPLTVTSAQKNPTAFYLCASSGTVGHGNYGYTFGSGTRLTVV.

The chain has TRBV5-1 and TRBJ2-7, with 7 bases aligning to TRBD2. Per the germline V gene, CDR1 is SGHRS and CDR2 is YFSETQ. V lost 3 bases and J lost 3; bases outside the gene matches: 9. CDR3 length: 15 residues. Here the CDR3 DNA reads TGCGCCAGCAGCTGGGGCAGCGGGGAAATCTACGAGCAGTACTTC. This gives the protein CASSWGSGEIYEQYF.

The J gene is TRBJ1-4, the V gene TRBV19, with D uncertain. V was pared by 3 bases and J by 8 bases, with 10 bases between. Germline loops: CDR1 LNHDA, CDR2 SQIVND (reference sequence). This CDR3 region has 13 residues. The CDR3: CASSIRHLEKLFF. In DNA, the CDR3 is TGTGCCAGTAGTATTCGACACCTAGAAAAACTGTTTTTT.

The chain uses TRBV11-2 and TRBJ2-7; 8 bases are a match to TRBD2. J was trimmed by 2 bases and V by 9 bases; bases with no gene match: 12. The CDR3 has 15 amino acids. Germline V gene data show CDR1 as SGHAT and CDR2 as FQNNGV. The CDR3 DNA reads TGTGCCAGTACTGAAACTAGCGGCTTAACCTACGAGCAGTACTTC. Its protein is CASTETSGLTYEQYF. Looking up the rest from reference TRBV11-2 and TRBJ2-7 gives the full variable domain: EAGVAQSPRYKIIEKRQSVAFWCNPISGHATLYWYQQILGQGPKLLIQFQNNGVVDDSQLPKDRFSAERLKGVDSTLKIQPAKLEDSAVYLCASTETSGLTYEQYFGPGTRLTVT.

The chain combines TRBV19 with TRBJ2-5; 9 bases are shared with TRBD2. J lost 1 base, V lost 3 bases, and 6 bases had no gene match. Germline V gene data show CDR1 as LNHDA and CDR2 as SQIVND (reference sequence). The CDR3 is 16 amino acids. The CDR3 loop reads CASSIVLAGLQETQYF. The CDR3 coding sequence is TGTGCCAGTAGTATTGTCCTAGCGGGACTCCAAGAGACCCAGTACTTC.

This chain uses TRBV27 with TRBJ2-1; D gene uncertain. The length of the CDR3 is 17 residues. Trimming took 5 bases from V and 0 from J, leaving 17 bases between them. Germline V lookup: CDR1 MNHEY, CDR2 SMNVEV (reference sequence). The chain's CDR3 is CASSTAWGTDSYNEQFF. In nucleotides, the CDR3 is TGTGCCAGCAGTACCGCCTGGGGAACGGACTCCTACAATGAGCAGTTCTTC.

CDR3 sequence (DNA): TGTGCCACCGGAGGTTTTGACCGGGACAGAGGGAGTTGGAGCACCGGGGAGCTGTTTTTT. Its protein product is CATGGFDRDRGSWSTGELFF. This chain connects TRBV24-1 to TRBJ2-2; 7 bases fit TRBD1. The CDR3 is 20 amino acids. CDR1 and CDR2 (germline): KGHDR, SFDVKD. With V trimmed by 9 bases and J by 4 bases, 25 bases remained unmatched.

The rearrangement joins TRBV27 to TRBJ1-5; 8 nucleotides align to TRBD1. The CDR3 spans 21 residues. Trimming took 1 base from V and 3 from J; bases not matched to a gene: 20. Germline V CDR1 and CDR2: MNHEY, SMNVEV (reference sequence). CDR3 sequence: CASSLYPSGQGGIRINQPQHF. CDR3 DNA: TGTGCCAGCAGTTTATACCCAAGCGGACAGGGAGGGATCAGGATCAATCAGCCCCAGCATTTT.

The rearrangement joins TRBV30 to TRBJ1-1; D is ambiguous. V gave up 8 bases and J gave up 1 base, with 11 bases separating them. Germline CDR1 GTSNPN, CDR2 SVGIG (reference sequence). This CDR3 is 12 amino acids long. The CDR3 spells CALGRTNTEAFF. The CDR3 DNA is TGTGCCCTCGGGCGTACGAACACTGAAGCTTTCTTT.

V gene TRBV6-6 combines with J gene TRBJ2-7; 10 positions match TRBD1. The CDR3 has 14 residues. V gave up 8 bases and J gave up 0 bases; unmatched junction bases: 4. Germline loops: CDR1 MNHNY, CDR2 SVGAGI (reference sequence). The CDR3 protein is CASFRDRGSYEQYF. The CDR3 DNA reads as TGTGCCAGCTTCCGGGACAGGGGCTCCTACGAGCAGTACTTC.

The CDR3 DNA reads TGCGCCAGCAGCTTGGAGGGACAGGGTTACTACACCTTC. This codes for CASSLEGQGYYTF. This sequence joins TRBV5-1 and TRBJ1-2; 9 nucleotides align to TRBD1. The CDR3 length is 13 residues. The V gene end was trimmed by 0 bases and the J gene end by 10 bases; junction bases not matched to a gene: 4. From germline, CDR1 is SGHRS and CDR2 YFSETQ.

This clone was counted between two and nine times. The genes are TRBV2 and TRBJ1-3; possible D gene TRBD1, 6 bases. V dropped 8 bases and J dropped 0 bases, with 14 bases sitting between them. Germline-derived CDR1 and CDR2 are SNHLY and FYNNEI. The CDR3 spans 15 residues. CDR3 region: CASYTGQSSGNTIYF. CDR3 DNA: TGTGCCAGCTATACTGGACAGAGCTCTGGAAACACCATATATTTT.

This sequence joins TRBV28 and TRBJ1-4, with a weak D call TRBD1 (6 bases). This CDR3 contains 14 residues. Germline V CDR1 and CDR2: MDHEN, SYDVKM. V was pared by 6 bases and J by 6 bases, with 14 bases between. The CDR3, as DNA: TGTGCCAGCAGCCCACAGGGACGGTATGAAAAACTGTTTTTT. Protein sequence: CASSPQGRYEKLFF.

The chain recombines TRBV28 with TRBJ1-2, with TRBD1 matching over 10 bases. V lost 7 bases, J lost 7 bases, and 12 bases stayed unmatched. Germline lookup yields CDR1 MDHEN and CDR2 SYDVKM. This CDR3 comprises 15 residues. The CDR3 DNA reads as TGTGCCAGCAACGCGCAGACAGGGGGCGCCTCTGGCTACACCTTC. This sequence encodes CASNAQTGGASGYTF.

This chain connects TRBV3-1 (or the pseudogene TRBV3-2) to TRBJ2-7; D is possibly TRBD1 (6 bases). V was pared by 4 bases and J by 2 bases, with 12 bases between. CDR1 LGHDT and CDR2 YNNKEL come from the germline V gene (reference sequence). The CDR3 sequence is 14 residues long. Here the CDR3 DNA reads TGTGCCAGCAGCCCGACGAGGGGGACCTACGAGCAGTACTTC. This translates into CASSPTRGTYEQYF.

This clone was counted once. This chain uses TRBV4-2 with TRBJ2-3, with TRBD1 matching 7 bases. CDR1 is LGHNA, CDR2 YNFKEQ, per germline. V dropped 4 bases and J dropped 0; count of bases not matched to a gene: 1. This CDR3 is built from 14 residues. In DNA, the CDR3 is TGTGCCAGCAGCCGGGACAGTAGCACAGATACGCAGTATTTT. Its translation is CASSRDSSTDTQYF.

This sequence joins TRBV30 and TRBJ1-2; D is possibly TRBD1 (6 bases). The germline CDR1 and CDR2 sequences are GTSNPN and SVGIG (reference sequence). V lost 2 bases and J 3 bases, leaving 10 bases between the germline ends. The CDR3 length is 13 residues. The CDR3 DNA is TGTGCCTGGAGTCGAGGGGGAGACTATGGCTACACCTTC. This sequence encodes CAWSRGGDYGYTF.

V is TRBV9 and J is TRBJ1-5; possibly TRBD1 for D (6 bases). CDR3 length equals 15 residues. Trimming removed 0 bases from V and 1 base from J, with 8 bases in between. Germline V CDR1 and CDR2: SGDLS, YYNGEE. The CDR3 region is CASSVAGQSNQPQHF. CDR3 sequence (DNA): TGTGCCAGCAGCGTAGCGGGACAAAGCAATCAGCCCCAGCATTTT.

The genes are TRBV6-5 and TRBJ1-5; D is unresolved. CDR1 and CDR2 from the germline V gene are MNHEY and SVGAGI. The CDR3 spans 13 residues. The V end lost 5 bases, the J end lost 4 bases, and 9 bases lay between the germline ends. The CDR3 coding sequence is TGTGCCAGCAGTCCCCGGGAGAATCAGCCCCAGCATTTT. Amino acid sequence: CASSPRENQPQHF.

The V gene is TRBV19, the J gene TRBJ1-3; no clear D. The CDR3 extends over 13 amino acids. Germline CDR1 is LNHDA and CDR2 is SQIVND (reference sequence). V was cut by 3 bases and J by 1 base, with 4 bases left in between. The CDR3 reads CASSIQSGNTIYF. The CDR3 DNA reads TGTGCCAGTAGTATCCAGTCTGGAAACACCATATATTTT.